The present entry profiles one TCR beta chain with its context. This record comes from a study of blood T cell repertoires in COVID-19. As for the study in general: There were acute and convalescent COVID-19 samples, and they came from the United States, Italy and Spain. T cells, B-cell-depleted T cells, or PBMCs supplied cDNA or gDNA.

As originally analysed: Using reference gene primer amplification, nucleated cell counts were estimated. Produced via immunoSEQ multiplex PCR; TCRdb's table is partial and in-frame only. V and J calls and clone size are given by that table; D and trimming were obtained from the DNA. The sample consists of 15,000 to 20,000 clones, around 80% of them appearing once. Germline CDR1 and CDR2: MGHRA and YSYEKL. Trimming left V 4 bases short and J 8 bases short, with 15 bases between. The CDR3 consists of 15 residues. The material sequenced was peripheral blood. The sequence was collected from a human donor in a cohort sampled during active COVID-19. The chain combines TRBV4-1 with TRBJ1-6; D remains unclear. The CDR3 DNA follows: TGCGCCAGCAGCCTCCGGGCTGGCGGGGATTCACCCCTCCACTTT. This gives the protein CASSLRAGGDSPLHF.